This T cell receptor beta chain was captured by sequencing in a study of T-cell reconstitution after alpha-beta-depleted transplantation in children. As concerns this clonotype: Its antigen is not identified.

Study outcomes and limitations: After transplant, high TCRbeta diversity at day 60 in some patients arose from surviving recipient T cells and thymic progenitors. Newly produced T cells mostly provided counts and TCRbeta diversity after one year, as hyperexpanded clones declined. Several hundred expanded graft clones reportedly were the source of alpha-beta T cells about two months after transplant.

The CDR3 runs to 14 residues. V was cut by 8 bases and J by 0 bases, with 12 bases left in between. Looked up from germline, CDR1 is LNHNV and CDR2 is YYDKDF (reference sequence). The authors prepared the TCRbeta library with unique molecular identifiers. TCRdb reprocessed the PCR reads via MiXCR and lists one record per CDR3 protein. In the table there are 400,000 to 450,000 distinct CDR3 sequences, around two fifths of which are singletons. This TCR was sampled from a girl aged 2 to 9 with aplastic anemia, due to receive a stem cell transplant. This specimen consisted of PBMCs, obtained before TCRalphabeta/CD19-depleted stem cell transplant. The chain recombines TRBV15 with TRBJ2-3; no definite D call. CDR3 region: CATDTTFSTDTQYF. The DNA of the CDR3 is TGTGCCACCGATACTACATTCAGCACAGATACGCAGTATTTT.